This T cell receptor beta chain derives from a study of cytomegalovirus exposure and HLA in healthy donors. From germline, CDR1 is MGHRA and CDR2 YSYEKL. The CDR3 contains 13 residues. The V gene lost 4 bases and the J gene lost 5 bases, with 11 bases spanning the gap. A note on this clone: Its antigen remains unknown.

Primers: 60 Vbeta forward and 13 Jbeta reverse. Measured with immunoSEQ multiplex PCR; TCRdb has only the in-frame clones, and not every one. The sample has fewer than 80,000 clones; about 70% are singletons. Study-wide findings and caveats: In all likelihood, a cluster of highly shared sequence variants was a sequencing artifact.

This clonotype was obtained from a man younger than 35 in good health and CMV-seronegative. Sequencing was done on a sample of PBMCs. The gene calls are TRBV4-1 and TRBJ2-5; D uncertain. In nucleotides, the CDR3 is TGCGCCAGCAGCCTCCTAGAGTGGGAGACCCAGTACTTC. It translates to CASSLLEWETQYF.